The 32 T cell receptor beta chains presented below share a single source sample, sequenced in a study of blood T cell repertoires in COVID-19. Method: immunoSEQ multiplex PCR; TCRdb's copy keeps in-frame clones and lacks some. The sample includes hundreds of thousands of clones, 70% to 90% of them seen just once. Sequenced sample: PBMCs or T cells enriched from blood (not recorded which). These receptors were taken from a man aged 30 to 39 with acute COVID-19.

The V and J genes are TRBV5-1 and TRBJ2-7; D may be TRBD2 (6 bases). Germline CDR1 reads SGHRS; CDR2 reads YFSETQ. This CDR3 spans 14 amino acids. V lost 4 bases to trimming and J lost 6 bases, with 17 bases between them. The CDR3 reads CASSRERGKGEQYF. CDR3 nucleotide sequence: TGCGCCAGCAGCCGGGAGAGAGGGAAGGGCGAGCAGTACTTC. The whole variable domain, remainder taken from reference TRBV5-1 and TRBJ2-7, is KAGVTQTPRYLIKTRGQQVTLSCSPISGHRSVSWYQQTPGQGLQFLFEYFSETQRNKGNFPGRFSGRQFSNSRSEMNVSTLELGDSALYLCASSRERGKGEQYFGPGTRLTVT.

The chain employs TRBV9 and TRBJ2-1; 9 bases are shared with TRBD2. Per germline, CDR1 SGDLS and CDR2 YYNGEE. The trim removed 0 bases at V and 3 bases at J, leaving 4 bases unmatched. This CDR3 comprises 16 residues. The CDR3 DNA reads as TGTGCCAGCAGCGTAGGGGGAGCGGGGGGCTACAATGAGCAGTTCTTC. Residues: CASSVGGAGGYNEQFF.

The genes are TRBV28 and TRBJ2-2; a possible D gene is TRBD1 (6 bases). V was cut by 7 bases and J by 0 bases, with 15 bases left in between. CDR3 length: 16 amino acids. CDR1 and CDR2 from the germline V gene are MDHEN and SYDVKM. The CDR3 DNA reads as TGTGCCAGCAATTTTTGGACAGCCTCGAACACCGGGGAGCTGTTTTTT. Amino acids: CASNFWTASNTGELFF.

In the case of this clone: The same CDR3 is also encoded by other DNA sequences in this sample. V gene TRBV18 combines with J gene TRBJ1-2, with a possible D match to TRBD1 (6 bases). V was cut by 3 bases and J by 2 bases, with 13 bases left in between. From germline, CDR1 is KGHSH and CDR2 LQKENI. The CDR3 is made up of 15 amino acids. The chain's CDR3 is CASSPPGTGNYGYTF. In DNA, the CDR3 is TGTGCCAGCTCACCCCCCGGAACAGGGAACTATGGCTACACCTTC.

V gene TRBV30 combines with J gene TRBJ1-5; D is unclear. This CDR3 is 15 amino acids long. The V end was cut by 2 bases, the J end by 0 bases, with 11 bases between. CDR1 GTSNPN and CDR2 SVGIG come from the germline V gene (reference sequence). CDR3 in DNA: TGTGCCTGGAGTCTCGGGGTCGTTAGCAATCAGCCCCAGCATTTT. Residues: CAWSLGVVSNQPQHF. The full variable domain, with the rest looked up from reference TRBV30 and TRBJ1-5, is SQTIHQWPATLVQPVGSPLSLECTVEGTSNPNLYWYRQAAGRGLQLLFYSVGIGQISSEVPQNLSASRPQDRQFILSSKKLLLSDSGFYLCAWSLGVVSNQPQHFGDGTRLSIL.

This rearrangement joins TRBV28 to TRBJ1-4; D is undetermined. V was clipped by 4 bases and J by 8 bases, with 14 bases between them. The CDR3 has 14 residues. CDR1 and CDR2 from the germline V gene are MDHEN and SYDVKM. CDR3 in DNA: TGTGCCAGCAGTTCCGCGGGGTTTGGGGAAAAACTGTTTTTT. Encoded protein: CASSSAGFGEKLFF.

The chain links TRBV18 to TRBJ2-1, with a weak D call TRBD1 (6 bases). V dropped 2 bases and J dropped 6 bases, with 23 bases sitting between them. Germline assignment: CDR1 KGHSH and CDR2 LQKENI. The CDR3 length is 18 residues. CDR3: CASSPWGPTPTRGNEQFF. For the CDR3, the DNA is TGTGCCAGCTCACCATGGGGGCCGACACCCACAAGGGGCAATGAGCAGTTCTTC.

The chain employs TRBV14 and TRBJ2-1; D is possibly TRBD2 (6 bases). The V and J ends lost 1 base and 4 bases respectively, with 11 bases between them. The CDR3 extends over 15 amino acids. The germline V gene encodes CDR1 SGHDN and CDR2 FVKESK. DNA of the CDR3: TGTGCCAGCAGCCAAGTCGGGGGAATATACAATGAGCAGTTCTTC. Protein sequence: CASSQVGGIYNEQFF. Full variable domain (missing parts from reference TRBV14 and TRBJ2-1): EAGVTQFPSHSVIEKGQTVTLRCDPISGHDNLYWYRRVMGKEIKFLLHFVKESKQDESGMPNNRFLAERTGGTYSTLKVQPAELEDSGVYFCASSQVGGIYNEQFFGPGTRLTVL.

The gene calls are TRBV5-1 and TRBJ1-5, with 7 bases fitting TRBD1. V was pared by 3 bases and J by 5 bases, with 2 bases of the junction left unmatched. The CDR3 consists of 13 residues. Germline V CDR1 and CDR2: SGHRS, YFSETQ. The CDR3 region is CASSSTGHQPQHF. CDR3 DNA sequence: TGCGCCAGCAGCTCGACAGGGCATCAGCCCCAGCATTTT.

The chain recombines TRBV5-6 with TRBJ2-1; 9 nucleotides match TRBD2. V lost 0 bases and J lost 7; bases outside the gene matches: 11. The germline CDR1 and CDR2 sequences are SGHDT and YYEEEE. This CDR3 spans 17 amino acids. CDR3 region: CASSLAHIAGARNEQFF. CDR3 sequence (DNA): TGTGCCAGCAGCTTGGCACACATAGCGGGGGCGAGGAATGAGCAGTTCTTC.

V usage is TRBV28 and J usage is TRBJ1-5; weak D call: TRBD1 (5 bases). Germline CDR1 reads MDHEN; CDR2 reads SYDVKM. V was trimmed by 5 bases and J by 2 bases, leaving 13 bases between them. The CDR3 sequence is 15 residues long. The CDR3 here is CASSPRGSGNQPQHF. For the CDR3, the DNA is TGTGCCAGCAGTCCGCGGGGGTCCGGCAATCAGCCCCAGCATTTT.

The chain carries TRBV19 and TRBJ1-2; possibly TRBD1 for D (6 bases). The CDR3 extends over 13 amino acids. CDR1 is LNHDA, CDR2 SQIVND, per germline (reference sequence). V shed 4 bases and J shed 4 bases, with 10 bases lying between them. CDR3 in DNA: TGTGCCAGTAGTAACGACAGGACCTATGGCTACACCTTC. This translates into CASSNDRTYGYTF.

DNA for the CDR3: TGTGCCAGCTCACCACGGGAGGCCGGGGAGCTGTTTTTT. Translation: CASSPREAGELFF. The chain employs TRBV18 and TRBJ2-2, with TRBD2 as a possible D gene (6 bases). CDR3 size: 13 residues. Germline CDR1 is KGHSH and CDR2 is LQKENI. Trimming shortened V by 1 base and J by 6 bases, and 6 bases separated the two germline ends.

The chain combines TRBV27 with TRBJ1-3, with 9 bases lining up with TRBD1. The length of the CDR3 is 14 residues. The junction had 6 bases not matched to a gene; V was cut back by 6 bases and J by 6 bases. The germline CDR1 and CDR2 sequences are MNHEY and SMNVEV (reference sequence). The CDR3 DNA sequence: TGTGCCAGCAGGGGACAGGGACCCGCAAACACCATATATTTT. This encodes CASRGQGPANTIYF.

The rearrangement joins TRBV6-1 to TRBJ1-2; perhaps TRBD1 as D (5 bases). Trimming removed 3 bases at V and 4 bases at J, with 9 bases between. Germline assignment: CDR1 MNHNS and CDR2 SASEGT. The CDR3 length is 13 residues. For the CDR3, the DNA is TGTGCCAGCAGTGAGGCGGGACCCTATGGCTACACCTTC. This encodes CASSEAGPYGYTF.

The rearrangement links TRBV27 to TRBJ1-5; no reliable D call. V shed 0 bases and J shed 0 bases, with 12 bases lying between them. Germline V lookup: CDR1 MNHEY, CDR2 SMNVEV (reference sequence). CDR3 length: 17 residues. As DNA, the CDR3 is TGTGCCAGCAGTTTATCTTCTGAGGGATTTAGCAATCAGCCCCAGCATTTT. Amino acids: CASSLSSEGFSNQPQHF.

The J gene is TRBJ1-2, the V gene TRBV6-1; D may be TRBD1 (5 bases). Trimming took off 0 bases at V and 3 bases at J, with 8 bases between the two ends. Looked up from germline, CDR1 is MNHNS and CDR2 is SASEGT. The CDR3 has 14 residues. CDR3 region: CASSEAGGDYGYTF. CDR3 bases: TGTGCCAGCAGTGAAGCTGGAGGGGACTATGGCTACACCTTC.

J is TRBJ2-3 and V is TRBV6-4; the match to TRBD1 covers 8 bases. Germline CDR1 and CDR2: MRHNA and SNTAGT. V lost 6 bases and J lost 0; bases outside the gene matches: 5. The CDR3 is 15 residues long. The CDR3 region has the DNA TGTGCCAGCAGCCCCACAGGGGGGAGCACAGATACGCAGTATTTT. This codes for CASSPTGGSTDTQYF.

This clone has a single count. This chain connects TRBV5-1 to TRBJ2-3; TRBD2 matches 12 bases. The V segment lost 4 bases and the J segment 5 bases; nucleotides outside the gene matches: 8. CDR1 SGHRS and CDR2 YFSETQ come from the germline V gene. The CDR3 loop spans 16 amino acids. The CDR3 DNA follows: TGCGCCAGCAGCGCCCGACTAGCGGGGGCAGTAGATACGCAGTATTTT. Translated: CASSARLAGAVDTQYF.

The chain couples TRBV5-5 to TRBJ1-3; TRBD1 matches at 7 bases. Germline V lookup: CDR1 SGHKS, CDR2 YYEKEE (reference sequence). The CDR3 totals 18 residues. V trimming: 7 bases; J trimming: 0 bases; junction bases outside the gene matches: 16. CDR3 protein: CASLAVGTASYSGNTIYF. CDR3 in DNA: TGTGCCAGCTTAGCTGTGGGGACAGCGAGTTACTCTGGAAACACCATATATTTT. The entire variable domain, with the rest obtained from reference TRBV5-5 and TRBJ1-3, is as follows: DAGVTQSPTHLIKTRGQQVTLRCSPISGHKSVSWYQQVLGQGPQFIFQYYEKEERGRGNFPDRFSARQFPNYSSELNVNALLLGDSALYLCASLAVGTASYSGNTIYFGEGSWLTVV.

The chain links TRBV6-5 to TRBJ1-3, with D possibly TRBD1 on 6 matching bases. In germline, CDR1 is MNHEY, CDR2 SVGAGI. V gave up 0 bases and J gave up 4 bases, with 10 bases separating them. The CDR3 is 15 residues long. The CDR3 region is CASSYSGQLGNTIYF. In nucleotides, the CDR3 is TGTGCCAGCAGTTACTCAGGACAGCTGGGAAACACCATATATTTT.

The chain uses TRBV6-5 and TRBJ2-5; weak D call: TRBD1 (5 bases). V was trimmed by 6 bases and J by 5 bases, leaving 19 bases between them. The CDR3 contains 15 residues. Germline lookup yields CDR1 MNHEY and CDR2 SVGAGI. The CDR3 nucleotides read TGTGCCAGCAGGGCCGGACAATGGGAAGTCGAGACCCAGTACTTC. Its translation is CASRAGQWEVETQYF.

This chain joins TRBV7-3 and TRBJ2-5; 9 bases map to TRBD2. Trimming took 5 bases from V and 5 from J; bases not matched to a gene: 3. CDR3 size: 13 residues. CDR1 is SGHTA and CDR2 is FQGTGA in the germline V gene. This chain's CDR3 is CASSRGGAETQYF. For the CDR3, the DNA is TGTGCCAGCAGCCGCGGGGGGGCCGAGACCCAGTACTTC.

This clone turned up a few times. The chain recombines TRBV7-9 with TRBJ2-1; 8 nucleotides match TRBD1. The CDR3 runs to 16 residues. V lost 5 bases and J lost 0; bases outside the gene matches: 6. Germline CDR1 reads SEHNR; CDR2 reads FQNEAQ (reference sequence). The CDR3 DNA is TGTGCCAGCAGCATCAGGACAGGGAGCTCCTACAATGAGCAGTTCTTC. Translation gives CASSIRTGSSYNEQFF.

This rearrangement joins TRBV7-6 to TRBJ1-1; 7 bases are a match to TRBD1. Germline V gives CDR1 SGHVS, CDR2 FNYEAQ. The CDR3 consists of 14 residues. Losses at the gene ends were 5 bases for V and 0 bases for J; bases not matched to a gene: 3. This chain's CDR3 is CASSATGMNTEAFF. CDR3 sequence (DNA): TGTGCCAGCAGCGCGACAGGGATGAACACTGAAGCTTTCTTT.

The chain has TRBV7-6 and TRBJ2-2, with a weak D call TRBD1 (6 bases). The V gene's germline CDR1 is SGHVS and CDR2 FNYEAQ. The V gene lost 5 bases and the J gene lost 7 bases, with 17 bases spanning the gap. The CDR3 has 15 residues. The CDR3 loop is CASSADRHGDGELFF. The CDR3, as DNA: TGTGCCAGCAGCGCGGACAGACACGGGGACGGGGAGCTGTTTTTT. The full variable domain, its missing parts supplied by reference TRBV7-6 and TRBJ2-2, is GAGVSQSPRYKVTKRGQDVALRCDPISGHVSLYWYRQALGQGPEFLTYFNYEAQQDKSGLPNDRFSAERPEGSISTLTIQRTEQRDSAMYRCASSADRHGDGELFFGEGSRLTVL.

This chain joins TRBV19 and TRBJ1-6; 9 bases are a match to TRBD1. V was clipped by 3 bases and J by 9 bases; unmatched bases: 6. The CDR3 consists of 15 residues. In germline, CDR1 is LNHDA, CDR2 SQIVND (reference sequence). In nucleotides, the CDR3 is TGTGCCAGTAGTATCGGACAGGGGATGTCTTCACCCCTCCACTTT. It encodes CASSIGQGMSSPLHF.

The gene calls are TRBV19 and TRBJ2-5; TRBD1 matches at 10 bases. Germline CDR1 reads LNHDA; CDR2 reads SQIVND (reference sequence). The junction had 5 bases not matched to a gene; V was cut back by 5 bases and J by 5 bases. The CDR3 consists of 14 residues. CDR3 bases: TGTGCCAGTAGTTGGACAGGGGGTATGGAGACCCAGTACTTC. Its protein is CASSWTGGMETQYF.

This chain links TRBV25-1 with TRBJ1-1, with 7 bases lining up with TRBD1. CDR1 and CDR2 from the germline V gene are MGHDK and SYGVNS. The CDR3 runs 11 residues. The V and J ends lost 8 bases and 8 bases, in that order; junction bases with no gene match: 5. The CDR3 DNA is TGTGCCAGCCGTAGGACAGGCGAAGCTTTCTTT. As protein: CASRRTGEAFF.

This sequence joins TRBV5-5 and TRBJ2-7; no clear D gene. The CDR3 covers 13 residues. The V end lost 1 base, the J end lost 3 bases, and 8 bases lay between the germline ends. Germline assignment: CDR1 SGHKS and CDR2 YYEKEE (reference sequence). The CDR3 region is CASSLSDFYEQYF. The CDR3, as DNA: TGTGCCAGCAGCTTGTCCGACTTCTACGAGCAGTACTTC.

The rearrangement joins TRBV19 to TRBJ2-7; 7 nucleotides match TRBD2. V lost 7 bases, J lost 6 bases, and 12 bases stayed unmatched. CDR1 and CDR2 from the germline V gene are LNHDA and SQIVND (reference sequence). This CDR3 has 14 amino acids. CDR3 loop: CASTPTFGRAEQYF. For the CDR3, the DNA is TGTGCCAGTACCCCCACATTTGGGAGGGCCGAGCAGTACTTC.

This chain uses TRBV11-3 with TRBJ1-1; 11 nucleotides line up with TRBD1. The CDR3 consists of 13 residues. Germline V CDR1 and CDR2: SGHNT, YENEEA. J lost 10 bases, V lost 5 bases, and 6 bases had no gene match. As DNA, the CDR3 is TGTGCCAGCAGCCAGACCGGGACAGGGGGAGCTTTCTTT. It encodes CASSQTGTGGAFF.